This T cell receptor beta chain was obtained from a study of blood T cell repertoires in COVID-19. Germline V gene lookup returns CDR1 SGHRS and CDR2 YFSETQ. The CDR3 has 13 residues. The trim removed 0 bases at V and 8 bases at J, leaving 4 bases unmatched. Per the original methods: Quantification of nucleated cells was approximated via reference gene primer amplification. TCRdb's copy holds only in-frame clones and misses some; the assay was immunoSEQ multiplex PCR. The V and J calls and clone size were taken over from that table, and D and trimming were inferred from the DNA. The data show a few hundred thousand clones, 87% seen once.

The source material was peripheral blood. This sequence joins TRBV5-1 and TRBJ1-2, with 7 nucleotides matching TRBD1. The clonotype was recovered from a man between 18 and 35 years old with active or convalescent COVID-19. The CDR3 region has the DNA TGCGCCAGCAGCTTGGATTCAGGGGGAGGCTACACCTTC. The encoded protein is CASSLDSGGGYTF.